This T cell receptor beta chain was captured by sequencing in a study of blood T cell repertoires in COVID-19. Study as a whole: COVID-19 samples, acute and convalescent, were from the United States, Italy and Spain.

Seattle enrolled patients during active infection and tracked them longitudinally. This CDR3 has 13 residues. Per germline, CDR1 LGHDT and CDR2 YNNKEL (reference sequence). Trimming stripped 1 base from V and 8 bases from J, with 11 bases between. Methods used by the authors: Amplifying reference gene primers gave estimates of nucleated cell counts. Method: immunoSEQ multiplex PCR; TCRdb's copy keeps in-frame clones and lacks some. V, J and clone size are taken as reported in that table, and D and trimming were inferred from the DNA itself. The sample has under 90,000 clones, roughly 85% seen once; the top ten hold about 3%.

Input material: peripheral blood. The gene calls are TRBV3-1 (or the pseudogene TRBV3-2) and TRBJ1-2; D gene uncertain. The source of this sequence is a woman between 50 and 59 years old with COVID-19, enrolled during active disease. In DNA, the CDR3 is TGTGCCAGCAGCCAAGTGGGCAGGAGGGGCTACACCTTC. It codes for CASSQVGRRGYTF.